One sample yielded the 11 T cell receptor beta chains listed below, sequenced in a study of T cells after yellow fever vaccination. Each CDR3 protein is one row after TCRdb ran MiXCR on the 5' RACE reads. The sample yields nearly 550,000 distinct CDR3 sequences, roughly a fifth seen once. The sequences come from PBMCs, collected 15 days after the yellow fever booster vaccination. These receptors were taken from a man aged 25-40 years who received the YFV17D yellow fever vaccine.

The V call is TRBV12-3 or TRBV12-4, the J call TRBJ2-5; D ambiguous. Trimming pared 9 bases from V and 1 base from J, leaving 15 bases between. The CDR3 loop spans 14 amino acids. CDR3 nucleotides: TGTGCCAGTGGAGTCTCCCCCTCCCAAGAGACCCAGTACTTC. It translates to CASGVSPSQETQYF.

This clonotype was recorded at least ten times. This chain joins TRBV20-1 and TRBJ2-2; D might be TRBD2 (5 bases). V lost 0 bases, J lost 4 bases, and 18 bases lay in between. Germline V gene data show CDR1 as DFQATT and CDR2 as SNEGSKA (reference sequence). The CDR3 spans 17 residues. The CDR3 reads CSARDLLSGEGTGELFF. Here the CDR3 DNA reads TGCAGTGCTAGAGATCTTTTAAGCGGTGAGGGCACCGGGGAGCTGTTTTTT.

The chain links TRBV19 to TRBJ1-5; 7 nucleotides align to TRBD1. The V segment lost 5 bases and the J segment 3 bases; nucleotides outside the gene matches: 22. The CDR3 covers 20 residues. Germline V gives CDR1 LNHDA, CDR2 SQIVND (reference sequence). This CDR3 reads CASSSERTGTTKYHNQPQHF. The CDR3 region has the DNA TGTGCCAGTAGTTCGGAGAGGACAGGAACTACGAAATACCACAATCAGCCCCAGCATTTT.

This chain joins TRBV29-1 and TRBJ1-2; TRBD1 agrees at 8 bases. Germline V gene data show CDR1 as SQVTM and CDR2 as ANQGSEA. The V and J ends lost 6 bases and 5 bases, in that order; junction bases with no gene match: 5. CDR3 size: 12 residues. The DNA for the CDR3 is TGCAGCGTGTGGACAGGGAGTTATGGCTACACCTTC. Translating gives CSVWTGSYGYTF.

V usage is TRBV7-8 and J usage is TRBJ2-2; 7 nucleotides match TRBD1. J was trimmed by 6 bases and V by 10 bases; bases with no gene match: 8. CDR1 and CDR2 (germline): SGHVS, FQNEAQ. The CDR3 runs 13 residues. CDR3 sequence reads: CAIRPRGSGELFF. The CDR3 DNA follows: TGTGCCATCCGACCCAGGGGGTCCGGGGAGCTGTTTTTT.

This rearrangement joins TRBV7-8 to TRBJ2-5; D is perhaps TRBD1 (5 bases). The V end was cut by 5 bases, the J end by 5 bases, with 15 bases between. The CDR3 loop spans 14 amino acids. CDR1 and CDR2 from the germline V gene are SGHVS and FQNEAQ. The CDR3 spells CASSTRTWRETQYF. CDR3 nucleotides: TGTGCCAGCAGCACAAGGACATGGCGGGAGACCCAGTACTTC.

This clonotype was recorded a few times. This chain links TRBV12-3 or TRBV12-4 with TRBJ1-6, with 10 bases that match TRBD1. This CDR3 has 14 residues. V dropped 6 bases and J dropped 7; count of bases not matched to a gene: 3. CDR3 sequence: CASRRDRGNSPLHF. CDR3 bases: TGTGCCAGCAGGCGGGACAGGGGAAATTCACCCCTCCACTTT.

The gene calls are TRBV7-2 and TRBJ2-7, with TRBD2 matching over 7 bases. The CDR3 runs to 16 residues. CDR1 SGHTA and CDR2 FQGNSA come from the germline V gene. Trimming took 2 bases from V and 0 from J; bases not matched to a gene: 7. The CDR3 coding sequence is TGTGCCAGCAGCTTATATGCGGGAGCTTTCTCCTACGAGCAGTACTTC. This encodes CASSLYAGAFSYEQYF.

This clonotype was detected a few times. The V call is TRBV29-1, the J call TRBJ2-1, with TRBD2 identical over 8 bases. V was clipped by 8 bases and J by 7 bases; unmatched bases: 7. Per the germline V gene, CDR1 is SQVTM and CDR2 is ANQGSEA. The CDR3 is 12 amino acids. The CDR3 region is CSTSGTRNEQFF. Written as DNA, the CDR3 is TGCAGCACCTCCGGGACTAGAAATGAGCAGTTCTTC.

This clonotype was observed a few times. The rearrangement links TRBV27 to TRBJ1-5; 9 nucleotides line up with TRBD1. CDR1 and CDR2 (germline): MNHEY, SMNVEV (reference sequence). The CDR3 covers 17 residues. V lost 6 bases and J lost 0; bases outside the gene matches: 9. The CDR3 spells CASRTTGGRLSNQPQHF. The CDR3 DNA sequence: TGTGCCAGCAGGACGACAGGGGGGCGACTTAGCAATCAGCCCCAGCATTTT.

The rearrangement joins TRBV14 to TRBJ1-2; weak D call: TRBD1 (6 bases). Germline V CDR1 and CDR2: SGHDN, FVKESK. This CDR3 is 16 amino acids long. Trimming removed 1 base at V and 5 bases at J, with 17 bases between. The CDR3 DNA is TGTGCCAGCAGCCAAGGGGAAACAGGGCCTTTTTATGGCTACACCTTC. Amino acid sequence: CASSQGETGPFYGYTF. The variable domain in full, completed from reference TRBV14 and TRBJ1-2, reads EAGVTQFPSHSVIEKGQTVTLRCDPISGHDNLYWYRRVMGKEIKFLLHFVKESKQDESGMPNNRFLAERTGGTYSTLKVQPAELEDSGVYFCASSQGETGPFYGYTFGSGTRLTVV.